This is a list of T cell receptor beta chains from one sample in a study of T cell responses to AZD1222 COVID-19 vaccine. Sequencing was performed with immunoSEQ multiplex PCR; in TCRdb, only in-frame clones are kept and a portion is missing. The sample yields around 190,000 clones, approximately 92% seen once. Specimen: peripheral blood, collected on day 0 of AZD1222 vaccination. The receptors come from an adult in good health. Each CDR3 is given with its conserved first and last residue. D genes are given only for firm matches. Size is stated for part of the rows, as once, few or many counts, or as a class when the clone is expanded.

V gene: TRBV5-1; J gene: TRBJ1-1; clone size: few; D gene: -; CDR3 protein: CASSLQGNTEAFF; CDR3 DNA: TGCGCCAGCAGCTTACAGGGGAACACTGAAGCTTTCTTT
V gene: TRBV4-2; J gene: TRBJ2-3; clone size: -; D gene: -; CDR3 protein: CASSQDGSTDTQYF; CDR3 DNA: TGTGCCAGCAGCCAAGATGGGAGCACAGATACGCAGTATTTT
V gene: TRBV6-5; J gene: TRBJ1-4; clone size: -; D gene: -; CDR3 protein: CASRLEGLTNEKLFF; CDR3 DNA: TGTGCCAGCAGACTAGAAGGGCTGACTAATGAAAAACTGTTTTTT
V gene: TRBV18; J gene: TRBJ1-1; clone size: -; D gene: -; CDR3 protein: CASSIGNTEAFF; CDR3 DNA: TGTGCCAGCTCGATAGGGAACACTGAAGCTTTCTTT
V gene: TRBV5-6; J gene: TRBJ1-1; clone size: -; D gene: -; CDR3 protein: CASSLGGLTEAFF; CDR3 DNA: TGTGCCAGCAGCTTGGGGGGCCTGACTGAAGCTTTCTTT
V gene: TRBV4-1; J gene: TRBJ1-5; clone size: few; D gene: -; CDR3 protein: CASSQEAFRDLNQPQHF; CDR3 DNA: TGCGCCAGCAGCCAAGAGGCCTTCCGGGACCTCAATCAGCCCCAGCATTTT
V gene: TRBV10-2; J gene: TRBJ1-2; clone size: -; D gene: TRBD1; CDR3 protein: CASSESLRDRNYGYTF; CDR3 DNA: TGCGCCAGCAGTGAGTCTCTTAGGGACAGAAACTATGGCTACACCTTC
V gene: TRBV7-6; J gene: TRBJ1-4; clone size: -; D gene: -; CDR3 protein: CASSLDIWGRSNEKLFF; CDR3 DNA: TGTGCCAGCAGCTTAGACATATGGGGAAGGTCTAATGAAAAACTGTTTTTT
V gene: TRBV18; J gene: TRBJ1-4; clone size: once; D gene: -; CDR3 protein: CASSPPATNEKLFF; CDR3 DNA: TGTGCCAGCTCACCACCTGCTACTAATGAAAAACTGTTTTTT
V gene: TRBV5-5; J gene: TRBJ2-3; clone size: -; D gene: TRBD2; CDR3 protein: CASSLPAGWRDTQYF; CDR3 DNA: TGTGCCAGCAGCTTGCCAGCGGGGTGGAGGGATACGCAGTATTTT
V gene: TRBV5-1; J gene: TRBJ2-1; clone size: few; D gene: TRBD1; CDR3 protein: CASSLTRGQHRGEQFF; CDR3 DNA: TGCGCCAGCAGCCTAACCAGGGGACAGCATAGAGGTGAGCAGTTCTTC
V gene: TRBV15; J gene: TRBJ2-7; clone size: once; D gene: -; CDR3 protein: CATSLDSGPYEQYF; CDR3 DNA: TGTGCCACCAGCCTCGATTCGGGCCCCTACGAGCAGTACTTC
V gene: TRBV24-1; J gene: TRBJ1-1; clone size: -; D gene: -; CDR3 protein: CATSDPLWAEAFF; CDR3 DNA: TGTGCCACCAGTGATCCCTTGTGGGCTGAAGCTTTCTTT
V gene: TRBV28; J gene: TRBJ2-2; clone size: -; D gene: TRBD1; CDR3 protein: CASSPRQGYTGELFF; CDR3 DNA: TGTGCCAGCAGTCCAAGACAGGGGTACACCGGGGAGCTGTTTTTT
V gene: TRBV19; J gene: TRBJ1-2; clone size: -; D gene: -; CDR3 protein: CASSNRANYGYTF; CDR3 DNA: TGTGCCAGTAGTAACAGGGCAAACTATGGCTACACCTTC
V gene: TRBV28; J gene: TRBJ1-5; clone size: -; D gene: -; CDR3 protein: CASSLPDTRPQHF; CDR3 DNA: TGTGCCAGCAGTTTACCGGACACTCGGCCCCAGCATTTT
V gene: TRBV14; J gene: TRBJ1-2; clone size: -; D gene: -; CDR3 protein: CASSQVGRSNYGYTF; CDR3 DNA: TGTGCCAGCAGCCAAGTTGGCAGGTCTAACTATGGCTACACCTTC
V gene: TRBV2; J gene: TRBJ2-5; clone size: -; D gene: -; CDR3 protein: CASRDNQETQYF; CDR3 DNA: TGTGCCAGCCGGGACAACCAAGAGACCCAGTACTTC
V gene: TRBV7-6; J gene: TRBJ1-6; clone size: -; D gene: TRBD1; CDR3 protein: CASSQAGTGNSPLHF; CDR3 DNA: TGTGCCAGCAGCCAGGCCGGGACAGGGAACTCACCCCTCCACTTT
V gene: TRBV27; J gene: TRBJ1-2; clone size: -; D gene: TRBD1; CDR3 protein: CASSSGGGYTF; CDR3 DNA: TGTGCCAGCAGTTCAGGGGGTGGCTACACCTTC
V gene: TRBV10-3; J gene: TRBJ1-1; clone size: -; D gene: -; CDR3 protein: CAISESITAGEEAFF; CDR3 DNA: TGTGCCATCAGTGAGTCGATTACGGCAGGGGAAGAAGCTTTCTTT
V gene: TRBV28; J gene: TRBJ2-7; clone size: -; D gene: -; CDR3 protein: CASSSRIKKGYEQYF; CDR3 DNA: TGTGCCAGCAGTTCCCGGATAAAGAAGGGCTACGAGCAGTACTTC
V gene: TRBV5-4; J gene: TRBJ1-6; clone size: -; D gene: -; CDR3 protein: CASSLLDDNSPLHF; CDR3 DNA: TGTGCCAGCAGCTTGCTCGACGATAATTCACCCCTCCACTTT
V gene: TRBV10-1; J gene: TRBJ2-5; clone size: few; D gene: -; CDR3 protein: CASKVRVETQYF; CDR3 DNA: TGCGCCAGCAAAGTTCGGGTGGAGACCCAGTACTTC
V gene: TRBV7-2; J gene: TRBJ1-5; clone size: -; D gene: -; CDR3 protein: CASSPQGANQPQHF; CDR3 DNA: TGTGCCAGCAGCCCACAGGGTGCCAATCAGCCCCAGCATTTT
V gene: TRBV7-2; J gene: TRBJ1-2; clone size: -; D gene: -; CDR3 protein: CASSSRERGYTF; CDR3 DNA: TGTGCCAGCAGCTCCAGGGAGCGCGGCTACACCTTC
V gene: TRBV7-9; J gene: TRBJ1-3; clone size: -; D gene: -; CDR3 protein: CASSLVLSGNTIYF; CDR3 DNA: TGTGCCAGCAGCTTAGTTTTATCCGGAAACACCATATATTTT
V gene: TRBV5-8; J gene: TRBJ2-2; clone size: -; D gene: TRBD1; CDR3 protein: CASSLGDSFTGELFF; CDR3 DNA: TGTGCCAGCAGCTTGGGGGACAGCTTCACCGGGGAGCTGTTTTTT
V gene: TRBV7-9; J gene: TRBJ2-3; clone size: once; D gene: -; CDR3 protein: CASSPIGGTDTQYF; CDR3 DNA: TGTGCCAGCAGCCCGATTGGGGGCACAGATACGCAGTATTTT
V gene: TRBV5-1; J gene: TRBJ1-5; clone size: -; D gene: -; CDR3 protein: CASSLEINQPQHF; CDR3 DNA: TGCGCCAGCAGCTTGGAGATCAATCAGCCCCAGCATTTT
V gene: TRBV13; J gene: TRBJ2-7; clone size: -; D gene: -; CDR3 protein: CASSLKGRSSYEQYF; CDR3 DNA: TGTGCCAGCAGCCTCAAGGGCCGTAGCTCCTACGAGCAGTACTTC
V gene: TRBV5-1; J gene: TRBJ2-2; clone size: -; D gene: -; CDR3 protein: CASSLQGQPNINTGELFF; CDR3 DNA: TGCGCCAGCAGCTTGCAAGGACAGCCTAATATTAACACCGGGGAGCTGTTTTTT
V gene: TRBV11-1; J gene: TRBJ2-5; clone size: -; D gene: -; CDR3 protein: CASSFGQLQETQYF; CDR3 DNA: TGTGCCAGCAGCTTCGGACAGCTACAAGAGACCCAGTACTTC
V gene: TRBV27; J gene: TRBJ1-5; clone size: -; D gene: -; CDR3 protein: CASSNPGLQPQHF; CDR3 DNA: TGTGCCAGCAGTAATCCGGGCCTGCAGCCCCAGCATTTT
V gene: TRBV2; J gene: TRBJ1-5; clone size: -; D gene: -; CDR3 protein: CASREWQTISPQHF; CDR3 DNA: TGTGCCAGCAGAGAGTGGCAGACCATCAGCCCCCAGCATTTT
V gene: TRBV6-5; J gene: TRBJ2-7; clone size: -; D gene: TRBD1; CDR3 protein: CASKWTGSYEQYF; CDR3 DNA: TGTGCCAGCAAGTGGACAGGCTCCTACGAGCAGTACTTC
V gene: TRBV2; J gene: TRBJ2-1; clone size: -; D gene: -; CDR3 protein: CASSETNEQFF; CDR3 DNA: TGTGCCAGCAGTGAGACCAATGAGCAGTTCTTC